This passage covers 30 T cell receptor beta chains from one sample sequenced in a study of shared clonotypes between healthy human individuals. The table came from immunoSEQ multiplex PCR; TCRdb's copy has only in-frame clones and leaves some out. The table shows roughly 2.6 million clones, with more than 90% occurring only once. Input material: naive CD4+ T cells sorted from blood. Documented subset: CD45RA+ positively selected. These receptors were obtained from a young man in good health.

In this sample, this clone turned up once. J is TRBJ1-4 and V is TRBV10-3; D gene uncertain. The V gene's germline CDR1 is ENHRY and CDR2 SYGVKD. CDR3 length: 12 amino acids. Between the trimmed V and J ends, which lost 0 bases and 7 bases, there was a span of 3 bases. The CDR3 is CAISESAEKLFF. CDR3 sequence (DNA): TGTGCCATCAGTGAGTCAGCTGAAAAACTGTTTTTT.

This clone was seen a single time. This chain's CDR3 is CASSLDLGSNQPQHF. CDR3 nucleotide sequence: TGTGCCAGCAGTTTGGACCTAGGCAGCAATCAGCCCCAGCATTTT. J is TRBJ1-5 and V is TRBV28; D unclear. CDR1 and CDR2 (germline): MDHEN, SYDVKM. V was trimmed by 3 bases and J by 1 base, leaving 10 bases between them. The CDR3 sequence is 15 residues long.

The genes are TRBV15 and TRBJ2-1; the match to TRBD2 covers 8 bases. Germline lookup yields CDR1 LNHNV and CDR2 YYDKDF (reference sequence). The CDR3 totals 15 residues. Trimming at V came to 1 base and at J to 10 bases, leaving 9 bases not matched to a gene. DNA of the CDR3: TGTGCCACCAGCAGAGGGGGACTAGTCGGGTACGAGCAGTTCTTC. The encoded protein is CATSRGGLVGYEQFF.

This clone was recorded only once. The V gene is TRBV10-3, the J gene TRBJ2-1; 9 nucleotides align to TRBD1. This CDR3 is built from 15 residues. Germline V gene sequence: CDR1 ENHRY, CDR2 SYGVKD. J was trimmed by 3 bases and V by 6 bases; bases with no gene match: 6. The CDR3 DNA sequence: TGTGCCATCAGGACAGACAGGGGGGGCTACAATGAGCAGTTCTTC. This sequence encodes CAIRTDRGGYNEQFF.

V usage is TRBV7-2 and J usage is TRBJ2-2; 9 positions match TRBD2. Trimming took 5 bases from V and 7 from J; bases not matched to a gene: 17. Germline CDR1 and CDR2: SGHTA and FQGNSA. This CDR3 contains 18 residues. The CDR3 sequence: CASSPDGGGRAGSGELFF. CDR3 in DNA: TGTGCCAGCAGCCCAGATGGCGGCGGGAGGGCCGGTAGCGGGGAGCTGTTTTTT. Full variable domain (rest looked up from reference TRBV7-2 and TRBJ2-2): GAGVSQSPSNKVTEKGKDVELRCDPISGHTALYWYRQSLGQGLEFLIYFQGNSAPDKSGLPSDRFSAERTGGSVSTLTIQRTQQEDSAVYLCASSPDGGGRAGSGELFFGEGSRLTVL.

The chain combines TRBV4-1 with TRBJ1-4; weak D call: TRBD1 (6 bases). CDR1 is MGHRA and CDR2 is YSYEKL in the germline V gene. With 5 bases removed from V and 0 bases from J, the gap between germline ends came to 19 bases. There are 18 residues in the CDR3. CDR3 DNA: TGCGCCAGCAGCAGTCGACAGGCGCCGTTAGCAACTAATGAAAAACTGTTTTTT. Translated, it gives CASSSRQAPLATNEKLFF.

This chain connects TRBV10-3 to TRBJ2-3; tentatively, D is TRBD1 or TRBD2 (5 bases each). There are 15 residues in the CDR3. Germline-derived CDR1 and CDR2 are ENHRY and SYGVKD. The germline V and J ends were trimmed by 0 bases and 2 bases, with 9 bases remaining between them. This CDR3 is CAISESGAYTDTQYF. The CDR3 DNA reads TGTGCCATCAGTGAGTCCGGGGCCTACACAGATACGCAGTATTTT.

The genes are TRBV28 and TRBJ2-7; a weak D match, TRBD1 (6 bases). Germline-derived CDR1 and CDR2 are MDHEN and SYDVKM. V was cut by 4 bases and J by 4 bases, with 11 bases left in between. This CDR3 contains 13 residues. The CDR3 DNA sequence: TGTGCCAGCAGTTCTGGGGGCAGGTACGAGCAGTACTTC. This translates into CASSSGGRYEQYF.

This clone was recorded only once. V is TRBV6-1 and J is TRBJ1-6; 7 bases align to TRBD1. CDR3 size: 15 residues. The J segment lost 7 bases and the V segment lost 5 bases, leaving 8 bases of the junction unmatched. Germline values: CDR1 MNHNS, CDR2 SASEGT. The CDR3: CASSPRQGQNSPLHF. The CDR3 DNA sequence: TGTGCCAGCAGTCCGAGACAGGGACAGAATTCACCCCTCCACTTT.

The chain recombines TRBV5-6 with TRBJ1-3; TRBD1 agrees at 8 bases. Trimming at V came to 2 bases and at J to 2 bases, leaving 6 bases not matched to a gene. CDR1 is SGHDT, CDR2 YYEEEE, per germline. CDR3 length equals 16 residues. CDR3 in amino acids: CASSLNRDRTGNTIYF. The DNA for the CDR3 is TGTGCCAGCAGCTTAAACCGGGACAGGACTGGAAACACCATATATTTT. Combining the CDR3 with reference TRBV5-6 and TRBJ1-3 gives the whole variable domain DAGVTQSPTHLIKTRGQQVTLRCSPKSGHDTVSWYQQALGQGPQFIFQYYEEEERQRGNFPDRFSGHQFPNYSSELNVNALLLGDSALYLCASSLNRDRTGNTIYFGEGSWLTVV.

The genes are TRBV6-5 and TRBJ1-5, with 7 bases aligning to TRBD1. V was pared by 5 bases and J by 6 bases, with 7 bases of the junction left unmatched. This CDR3 has 14 amino acids. Germline CDR1 and CDR2: MNHEY and SVGAGI. The CDR3 spells CASSPGGPPQPQHF. The CDR3 DNA is TGTGCCAGCAGTCCAGGGGGACCCCCTCAGCCCCAGCATTTT.

V gene TRBV6-5 combines with J gene TRBJ2-7; no firm D call. Germline CDR1 and CDR2: MNHEY and SVGAGI. The V gene lost 2 bases and the J gene lost 8 bases, with 7 bases spanning the gap. The CDR3 is 11 residues long. The CDR3 reads CASSYGTKQYF. The CDR3 DNA follows: TGTGCCAGCAGTTACGGTACCAAGCAGTACTTC.

This sequence joins TRBV27 and TRBJ2-2; a weak D match, TRBD1 (6 bases). This CDR3 contains 14 residues. The germline V and J ends were trimmed by 1 base and 8 bases, with 11 bases remaining between them. Germline V gene lookup returns CDR1 MNHEY and CDR2 SMNVEV (reference sequence). The CDR3 protein is CASSLFPQGGELFF. The CDR3 region has the DNA TGTGCCAGCAGTTTATTCCCCCAGGGGGGGGAGCTGTTTTTT.

This clone appeared a few times. The V call is TRBV21-1, the J call TRBJ1-1. TRBV21-1 is a pseudogene segment. The CDR3 runs to 12 residues. The DNA for the CDR3 is TGTGCCAGCAGCAATGGGGGGACTGAAGCTTTCTTT. This gives the protein CASSNGGTEAFF.

The V gene is TRBV6-5, the J gene TRBJ2-3; D call uncertain. Germline V gene lookup returns CDR1 MNHEY and CDR2 SVGAGI. This CDR3 has 14 amino acids. Deletions cut 2 bases from V and 6 bases from J, with 12 bases between. DNA of the CDR3: TGTGCCAGCAGTTACGCATTTCTGGGGGATACGCAGTATTTT. This translates into CASSYAFLGDTQYF.

The chain recombines TRBV7-3 with TRBJ2-1; D is unclear. Germline CDR1 and CDR2: SGHTA and FQGTGA. V lost 2 bases and J lost 4, with 9 bases in between. This CDR3 region has 14 residues. The CDR3 is CASSLDGLYNEQFF. DNA for the CDR3: TGTGCCAGCAGCTTAGACGGTCTTTACAATGAGCAGTTCTTC.

The sample holds one count of this clone. The CDR3 region has the DNA TGTGCCAGCAGTTTGGGGGGGGTGAAGCCCCAGCATTTT. Protein: CASSLGGVKPQHF. The chain joins TRBV28 to TRBJ1-5, with D maybe TRBD1 (5 bases). The CDR3 contains 13 residues. Deletions cut 3 bases from V and 8 bases from J, with 11 bases between. CDR1 is MDHEN and CDR2 is SYDVKM in the germline V gene.

Notes on this clone: In the same sample, other DNA sequences code for this CDR3. The genes are TRBV19 and TRBJ2-7; D possibly corresponds to TRBD1 (5 bases). The germline gives CDR1 LNHDA, CDR2 SQIVND (reference sequence). V was clipped by 1 base and J by 4 bases, with 11 bases between them. The CDR3 runs to 14 residues. CDR3 DNA sequence: TGTGCCAGTAGTATAGGAGGACATCCTTACGAGCAGTACTTC. Protein: CASSIGGHPYEQYF.

The chain links TRBV5-4 to TRBJ2-2; D possibly corresponds to TRBD2 (6 bases). The CDR3 consists of 15 residues. Germline CDR1 and CDR2: SGHNT and YYREEE (reference sequence). V was trimmed by 3 bases and J by 1 base, leaving 10 bases between them. CDR3 amino acids: CASSSPGVNTGELFF. The CDR3, as DNA: TGTGCCAGCAGCTCCCCGGGAGTGAACACCGGGGAGCTGTTTTTT.

The chain is built from TRBV28 and TRBJ1-5; D unclear. Trimming pared 10 bases from V and 2 bases from J, leaving 18 bases between. Germline CDR1 MDHEN, CDR2 SYDVKM. The CDR3 is 15 amino acids. This chain's CDR3 is CATMRELSGNQPQHF. DNA of the CDR3: TGTGCCACCATGCGGGAATTAAGTGGCAATCAGCCCCAGCATTTT.

The rearrangement uses TRBV9 and TRBJ2-7; the D is unclear. Trimming took off 1 base at V and 0 bases at J, with 5 bases between the two ends. The germline V gene encodes CDR1 SGDLS and CDR2 YYNGEE. This CDR3 is 13 amino acids long. The DNA of the CDR3 is TGTGCCAGCAGCGTAACCCCCTCCTACGAGCAGTACTTC. Its translation is CASSVTPSYEQYF.

This clone was recorded once. This sequence joins TRBV4-3 and TRBJ2-1; D gene uncertain. Germline assignment: CDR1 LGHNA and CDR2 YSLEER. Trimming stripped 1 base from V and 6 bases from J, with 10 bases between. The CDR3 loop spans 14 amino acids. CDR3 sequence (DNA): TGCGCCAGCAGCCAAGTAGGGTCGGTCAATGAGCAGTTCTTC. This gives the protein CASSQVGSVNEQFF.

The chain has TRBV7-2 and TRBJ1-1; D is possibly TRBD1 (5 bases). This CDR3 is 14 amino acids long. Looked up from germline, CDR1 is SGHTA and CDR2 is FQGNSA. Trimming removed 2 bases at V and 6 bases at J, with 13 bases between. The CDR3 nucleotides are TGTGCCAGCAGCTTATTTGGGGCCGATGCTGAAGCTTTCTTT. It translates to CASSLFGADAEAFF.

This clone was observed a handful of times. The chain carries TRBV6-1 and TRBJ1-2; D unclear. Germline lookup yields CDR1 MNHNS and CDR2 SASEGT. With 3 bases removed from V and 1 base from J, the gap between germline ends came to 3 bases. The CDR3 is made up of 12 amino acids. The CDR3, as DNA: TGTGCCAGCAGTGACTTTAACTATGGCTACACCTTC. The encoded protein is CASSDFNYGYTF.

The rearrangement links TRBV19 to TRBJ2-1; D call uncertain. V was clipped by 1 base and J by 6 bases, with 13 bases between them. Per germline, CDR1 LNHDA and CDR2 SQIVND (reference sequence). The CDR3 consists of 15 residues. As DNA, the CDR3 is TGTGCCAGTAGTATAGGGACCGGCCGGGCCAATGAGCAGTTCTTC. Protein product: CASSIGTGRANEQFF.

DNA for the CDR3: TGCGCCAGCAGCCCGGGACAGGGAAGAGTCGACGAGCAGTACTTC. It is translated as CASSPGQGRVDEQYF. The V call is TRBV5-1, the J call TRBJ2-7; 9 positions match TRBD1. Germline V lookup: CDR1 SGHRS, CDR2 YFSETQ. The trim removed 4 bases at V and 5 bases at J, leaving 10 bases unmatched. CDR3 size: 15 residues.

CDR3 loop: CASSDHSRGRAFF. CDR3 DNA sequence: TGTGCCAGCAGTGACCATTCCAGAGGTCGGGCTTTCTTT. The chain employs TRBV6-1 and TRBJ1-1, with D hard to call. Deletions cut 3 bases from V and 11 bases from J, with 16 bases between. The CDR3 extends over 13 amino acids. CDR1 is MNHNS and CDR2 is SASEGT in the germline V gene.

In regard to this clone: This CDR3 is also generated by other DNA sequences in the sample. The chain is built from TRBV5-1 and TRBJ1-4; 10 bases agree with TRBD1. CDR1 and CDR2 (germline): SGHRS, YFSETQ. J gave up 1 base and V 4 bases, and 1 base lay outside the gene matches. The CDR3 consists of 15 residues. The CDR3 sequence is CASSRTGGTNEKLFF. The CDR3, as DNA: TGCGCCAGCAGCAGGACAGGGGGAACTAATGAAAAACTGTTTTTT.

This clone has a handful of counts. The chain employs TRBV7-9 and TRBJ1-6, with D tentatively TRBD1 (5 bases). Germline CDR1 SEHNR, CDR2 FQNEAQ (reference sequence). This CDR3 comprises 15 residues. The V end lost 3 bases, the J end lost 7 bases, and 13 bases lay between the germline ends. CDR3 in amino acids: CASSFGQGPNSPLHF. In DNA form, the CDR3 reads TGTGCCAGCAGCTTTGGCCAGGGCCCAAATTCACCCCTCCACTTT.

CDR3 in amino acids: CASSLDGVAINIQYF. CDR3 sequence (DNA): TGTGCCAGCAGCTTAGATGGGGTAGCGATAAACATTCAGTACTTC. The chain links TRBV11-2 to TRBJ2-4; maybe TRBD2 (5 bases). This CDR3 has 15 amino acids. Germline CDR1 and CDR2: SGHAT and FQNNGV. V was shortened by 0 bases and J by 6 bases, with 12 bases between the two germline ends.